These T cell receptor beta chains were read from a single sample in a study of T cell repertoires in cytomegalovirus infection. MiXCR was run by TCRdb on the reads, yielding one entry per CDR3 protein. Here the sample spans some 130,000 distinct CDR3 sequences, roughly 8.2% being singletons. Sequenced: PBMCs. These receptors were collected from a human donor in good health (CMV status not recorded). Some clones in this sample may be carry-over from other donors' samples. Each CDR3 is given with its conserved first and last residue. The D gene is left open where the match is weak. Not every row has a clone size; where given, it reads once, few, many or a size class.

CDR3 protein: CSAPYQSRLAGVTYEQYF
CDR3 DNA: TGCAGTGCTCCCTACCAGTCGAGACTAGCGGGGGTTACGTACGAGCAGTACTTC
clone size: -
D gene: TRBD2
V gene: TRBV20-1
J gene: TRBJ2-7

CDR3 protein: CSARQGATDTQYF
CDR3 DNA: TGCAGTGCTAGACAGGGGGCTACAGATACGCAGTATTTT
clone size: -
D gene: TRBD1
V gene: TRBV20-1
J gene: TRBJ2-3

CDR3 protein: CASSMDGNTEAFF
CDR3 DNA: TGTGCCAGCAGTATGGACGGTAACACTGAAGCTTTCTTT
clone size: many
D gene: -
V gene: TRBV12-3/TRBV12-4
J gene: TRBJ1-1

CDR3 protein: CASRLGGPGEQYF
CDR3 DNA: TGTGCCAGCCGGTTGGGGGGCCCGGGCGAGCAGTACTTC
clone size: -
D gene: -
V gene: TRBV12-3/TRBV12-4
J gene: TRBJ2-7

CDR3 protein: CASSLGGGQPGQAFF
CDR3 DNA: TGTGCCAGCAGTTTAGGGGGCGGACAGCCGGGCCAAGCTTTCTTT
clone size: -
D gene: -
V gene: TRBV12-3/TRBV12-4
J gene: TRBJ1-1

CDR3 protein: CASSLATSTDTQYF
CDR3 DNA: TGCGCCAGCAGCTTGGCGACTAGCACAGATACGCAGTATTTT
clone size: few
D gene: -
V gene: TRBV5-1
J gene: TRBJ2-3

CDR3 protein: CASSLAPTSTDTQYF
CDR3 DNA: TGTGCCAGCAGCTTAGCCCCCACTAGCACAGATACGCAGTATTTT
clone size: many
D gene: -
V gene: TRBV7-2
J gene: TRBJ2-3

CDR3 protein: CASGLDGRAPPEAFF
CDR3 DNA: TGTGCTAGTGGTTTGGACGGTCGGGCACCTCCCGAAGCTTTCTTT
clone size: many
D gene: -
V gene: TRBV12-5
J gene: TRBJ1-1

CDR3 protein: CASSGQSGGSPSSYNEQFF
CDR3 DNA: TGTGCCAGCAGTGGACAAAGCGGGGGGTCCCCAAGCTCCTACAATGAGCAGTTCTTC
clone size: many
D gene: TRBD2
V gene: TRBV25-1
J gene: TRBJ2-1

CDR3 protein: CASRPLPHNEQFF
CDR3 DNA: TGTGCCAGCCGTCCCCTTCCCCACAATGAGCAGTTCTTC
clone size: -
D gene: -
V gene: TRBV2
J gene: TRBJ2-1

CDR3 protein: CASTNSQGVVEQYF
CDR3 DNA: TGTGCCAGCACTAACTCCCAGGGGGTGGTCGAGCAGTACTTC
clone size: many
D gene: TRBD1
V gene: TRBV6-6
J gene: TRBJ2-7

CDR3 protein: CSARDGTSGEETQYF
CDR3 DNA: TGCAGTGCTAGAGACGGGACTAGCGGGGAAGAGACCCAGTACTTC
clone size: few
D gene: TRBD2
V gene: TRBV20-1
J gene: TRBJ2-5

CDR3 protein: CASSLTGLQETQYF
CDR3 DNA: TGTGCCAGCAGCCTAACAGGACTCCAAGAGACCCAGTACTTC
clone size: many
D gene: -
V gene: TRBV7-2
J gene: TRBJ2-5

CDR3 protein: CASRPDRRPGTDTQYF
CDR3 DNA: TGTGCCAGCAGACCGGACAGGCGACCAGGCACAGATACGCAGTATTTT
clone size: many
D gene: TRBD1
V gene: TRBV28
J gene: TRBJ2-3

CDR3 protein: CASTGQLNTEAFF
CDR3 DNA: TGCGCCAGCACGGGACAGTTGAACACTGAAGCTTTCTTT
clone size: many
D gene: TRBD1
V gene: TRBV5-1
J gene: TRBJ1-1

CDR3 protein: CASSLTGVWGTEAFF
CDR3 DNA: TGTGCCAGCAGCTTGACAGGGGTTTGGGGCACTGAAGCTTTCTTT
clone size: many
D gene: TRBD1
V gene: TRBV28
J gene: TRBJ1-1

CDR3 protein: CASRDDLGRSNEKLFF
CDR3 DNA: TGTGCCAGCAGGGACGACCTGGGACGGTCTAATGAAAAACTGTTTTTT
clone size: -
D gene: -
V gene: TRBV2
J gene: TRBJ1-4

CDR3 protein: CASSLEPVDEQYF
CDR3 DNA: TGTGCCAGCAGCTTGGAGCCGGTCGACGAGCAGTACTTC
clone size: -
D gene: -
V gene: TRBV5-6
J gene: TRBJ2-7

CDR3 protein: CASSSGARVETQYF
CDR3 DNA: TGCGCCAGCAGCTCTGGTGCCAGGGTGGAGACCCAGTACTTC
clone size: few
D gene: -
V gene: TRBV5-1
J gene: TRBJ2-5

CDR3 protein: CASKSGFQETQYF
CDR3 DNA: TGTGCCAGCAAATCAGGGTTTCAGGAGACCCAGTACTTC
clone size: few
D gene: -
V gene: TRBV2
J gene: TRBJ2-5

CDR3 protein: CAGRHSTNTIYF
CDR3 DNA: TGTGCCGGCCGACACTCCACCAACACCATATATTTT
clone size: few
D gene: -
V gene: TRBV10-3
J gene: TRBJ1-3

CDR3 protein: CASNFANTGELFF
CDR3 DNA: TGTGCCAGCAACTTCGCGAACACCGGGGAGCTGTTTTTT
clone size: -
D gene: -
V gene: TRBV2
J gene: TRBJ2-2

CDR3 protein: CASSPFPSTDTQYF
CDR3 DNA: TGTGCCAGCAGCCCCTTCCCAAGCACAGATACGCAGTATTTT
clone size: many
D gene: -
V gene: TRBV7-9
J gene: TRBJ2-3

CDR3 protein: CASSPAGRTNEKLFF
CDR3 DNA: TGTGCCAGCTCACCAGCGGGACGGACAAATGAAAAACTGTTTTTT
clone size: few
D gene: -
V gene: TRBV18
J gene: TRBJ1-4

CDR3 protein: CASSPGGEWGGANVLTF
CDR3 DNA: TGTGCCAGCAGCCCAGGGGGGGAGTGGGGTGGGGCCAACGTCCTGACTTTC
clone size: -
D gene: -
V gene: TRBV7-2
J gene: TRBJ2-6

CDR3 protein: CASSPVVGFYNEQFF
CDR3 DNA: TGTGCCAGCAGCCCAGTAGTCGGTTTTTACAATGAGCAGTTCTTC
clone size: few
D gene: -
V gene: TRBV28
J gene: TRBJ2-1

CDR3 protein: CASSAISGTGRTEAFF
CDR3 DNA: TGTGCCAGCAGCGCAATATCCGGGACAGGGAGGACTGAAGCTTTCTTT
clone size: many
D gene: TRBD1
V gene: TRBV5-5
J gene: TRBJ1-1

CDR3 protein: CASSIGQAWDTEAFF
CDR3 DNA: TGTGCCAGTAGTATTGGCCAAGCCTGGGACACTGAAGCTTTCTTT
clone size: many
D gene: -
V gene: TRBV19
J gene: TRBJ1-1

CDR3 protein: CASTTGTALISKGYTF
CDR3 DNA: TGTGCCAGCACTACCGGGACAGCTTTGATCTCAAAGGGCTACACCTTC
clone size: many
D gene: TRBD1
V gene: TRBV7-8
J gene: TRBJ1-2

CDR3 protein: CASSGTGKIAGYTF
CDR3 DNA: TGTGCCAGCAGCGGAACAGGGAAAATAGCTGGCTACACCTTC
clone size: many
D gene: -
V gene: TRBV7-2
J gene: TRBJ1-2

CDR3 protein: CASSQLGQGCGYTF
CDR3 DNA: TGTGCCAGCAGTCAACTGGGACAGGGCTGTGGCTACACCTTC
clone size: -
D gene: TRBD1
V gene: TRBV6-5
J gene: TRBJ1-2

CDR3 protein: CASNHGGLAGADTQYF
CDR3 DNA: TGTGCCAGCAATCATGGGGGACTAGCGGGGGCAGATACGCAGTATTTT
clone size: few
D gene: TRBD2
V gene: TRBV27
J gene: TRBJ2-3

CDR3 protein: CASSYSSAVKGEKLFF
CDR3 DNA: TGTGCCAGCAGTTACTCGAGTGCGGTGAAAGGGGAAAAACTGTTTTTT
clone size: many
D gene: -
V gene: TRBV6-5
J gene: TRBJ1-4

CDR3 protein: CASFGLSGANVLTF
CDR3 DNA: TGTGCCAGTTTCGGGCTCTCTGGGGCCAACGTCCTGACTTTC
clone size: many
D gene: -
V gene: TRBV2
J gene: TRBJ2-6

CDR3 protein: CASSLVTAGEQFF
CDR3 DNA: TGTGCCAGCAGCTTAGTTACAGCGGGGGAGCAGTTCTTC
clone size: -
D gene: TRBD2
V gene: TRBV11-2
J gene: TRBJ2-1

CDR3 protein: CATTGTLGAFF
CDR3 DNA: TGTGCCACCACGGGCACATTGGGAGCTTTCTTT
clone size: few
D gene: -
V gene: TRBV6-5
J gene: TRBJ1-1

CDR3 protein: CASSLFLAGGTQYF
CDR3 DNA: TGTGCCAGCAGCTTATTCCTAGCCGGCGGTACGCAGTATTTT
clone size: many
D gene: -
V gene: TRBV7-9
J gene: TRBJ2-3

CDR3 protein: CASSQALAAFYNEQFF
CDR3 DNA: TGTGCCAGCAGCCAAGCCCTAGCGGCGTTCTACAATGAGCAGTTCTTC
clone size: -
D gene: TRBD2
V gene: TRBV14
J gene: TRBJ2-1

CDR3 protein: CASSFTRRAVLGVRYGYTF
CDR3 DNA: TGTGCCAGCAGTTTTACCCGACGGGCGGTTCTAGGAGTTCGATATGGCTACACCTTC
clone size: many
D gene: -
V gene: TRBV28
J gene: TRBJ1-2

CDR3 protein: CASSRTSLGYNEQFF
CDR3 DNA: TGTGCCAGCAGCCGGACTAGCCTCGGCTACAATGAGCAGTTCTTC
clone size: many
D gene: TRBD2
V gene: TRBV28
J gene: TRBJ2-1